The present entry profiles one T cell receptor beta chain with its context. V shed 8 bases, J shed 0 bases, and the junction held 12 bases outside the gene matches. Germline V gives CDR1 ENHRY, CDR2 SYGVKD. This CDR3 is built from 17 residues. The data belong to a study of blood T cell repertoires in COVID-19. Original processing notes: Amplification of reference gene primers was used by the study to estimate nucleated cell counts. This table comes from immunoSEQ multiplex PCR, and its TCRdb copy is limited to in-frame clones, with some not included. V and J calls and clone size follow that table, whereas D and trimming were derived from the DNA. In the table there are 200,000 to 300,000 clones, about 90% of which are singletons.

Sequencing was done on a sample of peripheral blood. J is TRBJ1-2 and V is TRBV10-3; 10 bases agree with TRBD1. The receptor comes from a young adult with COVID-19, enrolled during active disease. This CDR3 reads CAIADRDRGPSNYGYTF. CDR3 sequence (DNA): TGTGCCATCGCCGACCGGGACAGGGGACCTTCTAACTATGGCTACACCTTC.